Below, 18 T cell receptor beta chains from the same sample are listed, as sequenced in a study. TCRdb analysed the 5' RACE reads with MiXCR anew, one entry per CDR3 protein. The sample holds 35,000 to 50,000 distinct CDR3 sequences, 25% to 35% seen once. Input material: tumor-infiltrating memory CD4+ T cells sorted from the breast tumor. Subset reported: memory CD4+ T cells, CD4+CD45RO+CD25-. These receptors were obtained from a female donor with breast cancer.

This chain uses TRBV5-1 with TRBJ2-2; 9 positions agree with TRBD2. Germline lookup yields CDR1 SGHRS and CDR2 YFSETQ. V dropped 4 bases and J dropped 6; count of bases not matched to a gene: 4. This CDR3 contains 14 residues. The CDR3, as DNA: TGCGCCAGCAGCCTGATAGCGGGGGCCGGGGAGCTGTTTTTT. Translated: CASSLIAGAGELFF.

This clonotype was recorded a few times. The chain is built from TRBV5-6 and TRBJ1-2, with D perhaps matching TRBD1 (5 bases). Germline V lookup: CDR1 SGHDT, CDR2 YYEEEE. Trimming removed 5 bases at V and 4 bases at J, with 12 bases between. The length of the CDR3 is 13 residues. The CDR3 is CASRGGRVYGYTF. CDR3 DNA: TGTGCCAGCAGGGGGGGAAGAGTCTATGGCTACACCTTC.

The chain is built from TRBV6-5 and TRBJ1-6, with unresolved D. From germline, CDR1 is MNHEY and CDR2 SVGAGI. The V end was cut by 0 bases, the J end by 4 bases, with 7 bases between. The CDR3 is 15 amino acids. The CDR3 DNA reads as TGTGCCAGCAGTTACTCGACGGAATATAATTCACCCCTCCACTTT. Amino acids: CASSYSTEYNSPLHF.

This clonotype was recorded a few times. The gene calls are TRBV9 and TRBJ2-7; 7 nucleotides align to TRBD1. V shed 4 bases, J shed 1 base, and the junction held 8 bases outside the gene matches. The germline V gene has CDR1 SGDLS and CDR2 YYNGEE. The CDR3 sequence is 15 residues long. The CDR3: CASSLDRDSSYEQYF. In nucleotides, the CDR3 is TGTGCCAGCAGCCTAGACCGGGACAGTTCCTACGAGCAGTACTTC. Complete variable domain (other parts from reference TRBV9 and TRBJ2-7): DSGVTQTPKHLITATGQRVTLRCSPRSGDLSVYWYQQSLDQGLQFLIQYYNGEERAKGNILERFSAQQFPDLHSELNLSSLELGDSALYFCASSLDRDSSYEQYFGPGTRLTVT.

The chain uses TRBV7-9 and TRBJ2-7; 9 bases fit TRBD2. V gave up 5 bases and J gave up 10 bases; unmatched junction bases: 12. Germline values: CDR1 SEHNR, CDR2 FQNEAQ (reference sequence). CDR3 size: 14 residues. CDR3: CASSPGTSIPIQYF. CDR3 sequence (DNA): TGTGCCAGCAGCCCCGGGACTAGCATACCGATCCAGTACTTC.

This clonotype was counted a few times. The chain employs TRBV28 and TRBJ1-6; D unclear. Germline loops: CDR1 MDHEN, CDR2 SYDVKM. The germline V and J ends were trimmed by 6 bases and 8 bases, with 14 bases remaining between them. There are 14 residues in the CDR3. CDR3 amino acids: CASRFESSHSPLHF. In DNA, the CDR3 is TGTGCCAGCAGATTTGAGTCTTCGCATTCACCCCTCCACTTT.

The chain uses TRBV9 and TRBJ2-5; D uncertain. Trimming took 5 bases from V and 2 from J, leaving 13 bases between them. Per the germline V gene, CDR1 is SGDLS and CDR2 is YYNGEE. The CDR3 is made up of 14 amino acids. In nucleotides, the CDR3 is TGTGCCAGCAGTGTAACCCCGGTACAAGAGACCCAGTACTTC. Its protein is CASSVTPVQETQYF.

Turning to this clonotype: This clone may be a read error of a much larger clone one base away. The chain couples TRBV5-1 to TRBJ2-3; no reliable D call. Germline V gives CDR1 SGHRS, CDR2 YFSETQ. The CDR3 loop spans 14 amino acids. Deletions cut 0 bases from V and 8 bases from J, with 13 bases between. The CDR3 region is CASSLDLGIGTQYF. The CDR3 nucleotides read TGCGCCAGCAGCTTGGACCTAGGGATAGGTACGCAGTATTTT.

There are a few counts of this clonotype. The genes are TRBV29-1 and TRBJ2-4; D gene unclear. Trimming took 6 bases from V and 8 from J, leaving 11 bases between them. Germline CDR1 reads SQVTM; CDR2 reads ANQGSEA. The CDR3 spans 11 residues. Here the CDR3 reads CSVGPKDIQYF. The CDR3 nucleotides read TGCAGCGTAGGGCCTAAAGACATTCAGTACTTC.

This clonotype turned up a few times. J is TRBJ2-2 and V is TRBV5-1, with TRBD1 as a possible D gene (6 bases). Trimming removed 4 bases from V and 5 bases from J, with 15 bases in between. This CDR3 is 15 amino acids long. Germline V CDR1 and CDR2: SGHRS, YFSETQ. CDR3 coding DNA: TGCGCCAGCAGCGATGGACAGCCAAGGACCGGGGAGCTGTTTTTT. This sequence encodes CASSDGQPRTGELFF.

Of note for this clonotype: Germline is not matched at one junction end, which may reflect a read error. The chain joins TRBV6-1 to TRBJ2-3; 10 bases fit TRBD1. Germline loops: CDR1 MNHNS, CDR2 SASEGT. This CDR3 comprises 16 residues. CDR3 nucleotide sequence: TGTGCCAGCGGTGATGTCGGGACAGGGGCAAAAGATACGCAGTATTTT. This sequence encodes CASGDVGTGAKDTQYF.

Concerning this clonotype itself: A clone one base away is much larger, so this may be a read error. This sequence joins TRBV6-1 and TRBJ2-1; tentatively, D is TRBD2 (5 bases). CDR3 size: 12 residues. The germline CDR1 and CDR2 sequences are MNHNS and SASEGT. The CDR3 region is CAGKAEYSEQFF. Here the CDR3 DNA reads TGTGCCGGAAAAGCGGAGTACAGTGAGCAGTTCTTC.

This clonotype was seen ten or more times. The J gene is TRBJ2-2, the V gene TRBV5-1, with a weak D call TRBD1 (6 bases). V was clipped by 4 bases and J by 9 bases, with 13 bases between them. Germline V gives CDR1 SGHRS, CDR2 YFSETQ. This CDR3 is 13 amino acids long. CDR3 protein: CASSARQDRELFF. The CDR3 DNA sequence: TGCGCCAGCAGCGCCAGACAGGACCGGGAGCTGTTTTTT.

Only a few counts were recorded for this clonotype. V gene TRBV20-1 combines with J gene TRBJ1-4; D is unresolved. Trimming took 2 bases from V and 0 from J, leaving 7 bases between them. The CDR3 is 14 amino acids. Germline V gene sequence: CDR1 DFQATT, CDR2 SNEGSKA (reference sequence). CDR3 sequence reads: CSARPLATNEKLFF. CDR3 nucleotides: TGCAGTGCTAGACCACTTGCAACTAATGAAAAACTGTTTTTT.

This sequence joins TRBV5-4 and TRBJ2-1, with D perhaps given as TRBD1 or TRBD2 (5 bases each). Germline-derived CDR1 and CDR2 are SGHNT and YYREEE (reference sequence). The CDR3 sequence is 14 residues long. V was shortened by 4 bases and J by 9 bases, with 17 bases between the two germline ends. As DNA, the CDR3 is TGTGCCAGCAGCCATTCGGGGACGGGCGGTGAGCAGTTCTTC. This translates into CASSHSGTGGEQFF.

There are a few counts of this clonotype. This chain uses TRBV20-1 with TRBJ2-2; D perhaps matches TRBD2 (6 bases). Germline values: CDR1 DFQATT, CDR2 SNEGSKA (reference sequence). The CDR3 consists of 14 residues. V was shortened by 3 bases and J by 2 bases, with 10 bases between the two germline ends. CDR3 amino acids: CSARGGINTGELFF. As DNA, the CDR3 is TGCAGTGCTAGGGGGGGAATTAACACCGGGGAGCTGTTTTTT.

This clonotype was picked up a small number of times. This chain connects TRBV20-1 to TRBJ1-1; TRBD1 agrees at 9 bases. CDR3 length: 11 amino acids. Germline V lookup: CDR1 DFQATT, CDR2 SNEGSKA (reference sequence). Trimming at V came to 4 bases and at J to 11 bases, leaving 5 bases not matched to a gene. CDR3 protein: CSAIQGAGAFF. CDR3 DNA sequence: TGCAGTGCTATACAGGGGGCAGGGGCTTTCTTT.

This clonotype was seen repeatedly, ten times or more. The chain employs TRBV4-3 and TRBJ2-5; TRBD1 matches at 8 bases. Germline CDR1 and CDR2: LGHNA and YSLEER. With 4 bases clipped from V and 5 bases from J, the junction kept 6 bases outside the gene matches. The CDR3 covers 14 residues. CDR3 residues: CASSRDRMGETQYF. The DNA of the CDR3 is TGCGCCAGCAGCCGGGACAGGATGGGGGAGACCCAGTACTTC.